Below, 32 T cell receptor beta chains from the same sample are listed, as sequenced in a study of T-cell reconstitution after alpha-beta-depleted transplantation in children. It was with unique molecular identifiers that the TCRbeta library was prepared. MiXCR was run by TCRdb on the PCR reads, yielding one entry per CDR3 protein. This sample yields over 85,000 distinct CDR3 sequences, of which around 6.1% are seen a single time; 5.5% to 7% belongs to the top ten. Sequenced here: PBMCs, mostly from graft donor cells, sampled 60 days after TCRalphabeta/CD19-depleted stem cell transplant. These TCRs come from a female patient aged 2-9 years who had a stem cell transplant for Fanconi anemia, so the T cells may come from the graft donor.

This clonotype was counted at least ten times. The gene calls are TRBV20-1 and TRBJ2-1; 11 bases are a match to TRBD2. The germline V gene encodes CDR1 DFQATT and CDR2 SNEGSKA (reference sequence). The CDR3 has 15 amino acids. V lost 4 bases, J lost 5 bases, and 7 bases stayed unmatched. CDR3 DNA sequence: TGCAGTGCTATTAAGCTAGCGGGGGGCGACAATGAGCAGTTCTTC. Translated: CSAIKLAGGDNEQFF.

Comment on this clonotype: As the CDR3 is not closed by the conserved phenylalanine or tryptophan, this likely results from a read error. This sequence joins TRBV28 and TRBJ2-1; unclear D gene. CDR3 size: 13 residues. The ends were cut back, 2 bases at V and 10 bases at J, with 12 bases in the middle. Germline CDR1 and CDR2: MDHEN and SYDVKM. Here the CDR3 DNA reads TGTGCCAGCAGTTTAACGGCCCTCAGAGAGCAGTTCTGC. It encodes CASSLTALREQFC.

Many counts were recorded for this clonotype. J is TRBJ1-1 and V is TRBV5-1; D remains ambiguous. The CDR3 is made up of 14 amino acids. V was shortened by 2 bases and J by 1 base, with 9 bases between the two germline ends. In germline, CDR1 is SGHRS, CDR2 YFSETQ. The CDR3 bases are TGCGCCAGCAGCTTTCGGGCCGAGAACACTGAAGCTTTCTTT. This gives the protein CASSFRAENTEAFF.

V gene TRBV12-3 or TRBV12-4 combines with J gene TRBJ2-6, with a tentative D call TRBD1 (5 bases). V shed 10 bases and J shed 0 bases, with 7 bases lying between them. The CDR3 length is 13 residues. The CDR3 protein is CAIDSSGANVLTF. The DNA of the CDR3 is TGTGCCATCGACAGCTCTGGGGCCAACGTCCTGACTTTC.

About this clonotype itself: One base away lies a much larger clone, so this may be a sequencing read error. The rearrangement uses TRBV30 and TRBJ2-1; 8 bases agree with TRBD2. Germline values: CDR1 GTSNPN, CDR2 SVGIG (reference sequence). This CDR3 contains 16 residues. CDR3: CVWTGPTSGSYNEQFF. DNA for the CDR3: TGTGTCTGGACCGGACCCACTAGCGGCTCCTACAATGAGCAGTTCTTC.

This clonotype was observed a few times. The chain combines TRBV12-3 or TRBV12-4 with TRBJ2-5, with TRBD1 matching 10 bases. The V gene end was trimmed by 4 bases and the J gene end by 4 bases; junction bases not matched to a gene: 9. The CDR3 is 16 amino acids. The CDR3 region is CASSSRAGTGAETQYF. CDR3 DNA sequence: TGTGCCAGCAGTTCCAGGGCCGGGACAGGGGCAGAGACCCAGTACTTC.

This clonotype appeared many times. The chain links TRBV29-1 to TRBJ2-1, with TRBD2 matching 13 bases. V was pared by 6 bases and J by 6 bases, with 5 bases of the junction left unmatched. The length of the CDR3 is 14 residues. CDR1 SQVTM and CDR2 ANQGSEA come from the germline V gene. The CDR3 loop is CSVAGTSGINEQFF. Here the CDR3 DNA reads TGCAGCGTCGCCGGGACTAGCGGGATCAATGAGCAGTTCTTC.

This clonotype was picked up many times. This chain connects TRBV5-1 to TRBJ2-2, with TRBD2 matching over 11 bases. J gave up 0 bases and V 3 bases, and 7 bases lay outside the gene matches. Per germline, CDR1 SGHRS and CDR2 YFSETQ. This CDR3 spans 18 amino acids. The chain's CDR3 is CASSSLLLAGANTGELFF. The CDR3 DNA sequence: TGCGCCAGCAGCTCCCTCCTACTAGCGGGAGCGAACACCGGGGAGCTGTTTTTT.

This rearrangement joins TRBV27 to TRBJ2-5; possibly TRBD1 for D (5 bases). The germline gives CDR1 MNHEY, CDR2 SMNVEV (reference sequence). The CDR3 is 11 amino acids. V shed 7 bases and J shed 7 bases, with 10 bases lying between them. The CDR3 is CASTQGRTQYF. In nucleotides, the CDR3 is TGTGCCAGCACCCAGGGAAGGACCCAGTACTTC.

Many counts were recorded for this clonotype. The chain recombines TRBV3-1 with TRBJ2-5; D is uncertain. This CDR3 comprises 15 residues. With 8 bases removed from V and 5 bases from J, the gap between germline ends came to 21 bases. Germline-derived CDR1 and CDR2 are LGHDT and YNNKEL (reference sequence). In nucleotides, the CDR3 is TGTGCCAGCTCCAGCCCCGCAACCTCAGACGAGACCCAGTACTTC. This sequence encodes CASSSPATSDETQYF.

This clonotype was recorded at least ten times. This chain links TRBV6-5 with TRBJ1-2; a possible D gene is TRBD1 (5 bases). The CDR3 length is 14 residues. Germline CDR1 and CDR2: MNHEY and SVGAGI. Trimming left V 2 bases short and J 4 bases short, with 11 bases between. The CDR3 loop reads CASSYRGEGYGYTF. The CDR3 bases are TGTGCCAGCAGTTACAGGGGAGAAGGCTATGGCTACACCTTC.

The chain carries TRBV27 and TRBJ2-1; D gene unclear. The CDR3 has 14 amino acids. V lost 2 bases to trimming and J lost 3 bases, with 8 bases between them. Germline loops: CDR1 MNHEY, CDR2 SMNVEV (reference sequence). The DNA for the CDR3 is TGTGCCAGCAGTTTAAATGCGGTCTACAATGAGCAGTTCTTC. Amino acid sequence: CASSLNAVYNEQFF.

This clonotype has a count of ten or more. For the CDR3, the DNA is TGTGCCAGCAGCCAAGTGGAAATTAGCGGGACCGGGGAGCTGTTTTTT. Translating gives CASSQVEISGTGELFF. The chain carries TRBV4-2 and TRBJ2-2; 7 nucleotides align to TRBD2. The germline gives CDR1 LGHNA, CDR2 YNFKEQ. The CDR3 spans 16 residues. J was trimmed by 5 bases and V by 1 base; bases with no gene match: 7.

This clonotype was counted at least ten times. The chain couples TRBV12-3 or TRBV12-4 to TRBJ2-3; TRBD2 is a possible D gene (7 bases). The CDR3 consists of 17 residues. Deletions cut 5 bases from V and 0 bases from J, with 18 bases between. The CDR3 DNA is TGTGCCAGCAGTCAACCCGTCGGGGGGCCTAGCACAGATACGCAGTATTTT. It yields the protein CASSQPVGGPSTDTQYF.

This clonotype has ten or more counts. This chain's CDR3 is CASSLGALQFF. CDR3 nucleotides: TGTGCCAGCAGTTTAGGAGCCCTCCAGTTCTTC. This sequence joins TRBV12-3 or TRBV12-4 and TRBJ2-1; D uncertain. The CDR3 spans 11 residues. Trimming cost V 1 base and J 13 bases, with 8 bases left between them.

The chain combines TRBV3-1 with TRBJ2-2; perhaps TRBD2 as D (5 bases). The germline V gene encodes CDR1 LGHDT and CDR2 YNNKEL (reference sequence). V was shortened by 5 bases and J by 6 bases, with 10 bases between the two germline ends. The CDR3 has 13 amino acids. The CDR3 bases are TGTGCCAGCAGCTGGACTTGGGCCGGGGAGCTGTTTTTT. It codes for CASSWTWAGELFF.

This chain joins TRBV30 and TRBJ2-3; possibly TRBD1 or TRBD2 for D (6 bases each). Trimming took off 8 bases at V and 0 bases at J, with 18 bases between the two ends. This CDR3 spans 15 amino acids. Germline values: CDR1 GTSNPN, CDR2 SVGIG (reference sequence). CDR3 in DNA: TGTGCCCAGACGGGGGACACCACTAGCACAGATACGCAGTATTTT. Translated, it gives CAQTGDTTSTDTQYF.

This clonotype occurred many times. The chain is built from TRBV12-3 or TRBV12-4 and TRBJ2-7; D is unclear. Trimming shortened V by 3 bases and J by 6 bases, and 12 bases separated the two germline ends. The CDR3 covers 13 residues. In DNA, the CDR3 is TGTGCCAGCAGTTTTGATCCAGGAGCCGAGCAGTACTTC. This encodes CASSFDPGAEQYF.

This clonotype was counted at least ten times. The chain combines TRBV6-2 or TRBV6-3 with TRBJ2-3; D may be TRBD1 or TRBD2 (5 bases each). The germline CDR1 and CDR2 sequences are MNHEY and SVGEGT. This CDR3 is 14 amino acids long. V was trimmed by 4 bases and J by 4 bases, leaving 12 bases between them. The CDR3 reads CASSWGSLADTQYF. CDR3 DNA: TGTGCCAGCAGTTGGGGGTCCTTAGCAGATACGCAGTATTTT.

The chain carries TRBV28 and TRBJ2-4, with 8 nucleotides matching TRBD2. The CDR3 sequence is 14 residues long. Germline V lookup: CDR1 MDHEN, CDR2 SYDVKM. V lost 7 bases, J lost 3 bases, and 5 bases stayed unmatched. The CDR3 here is CASKRERYKNIQYF. The DNA of the CDR3 is TGTGCCAGCAAGCGGGAGAGGTACAAAAACATTCAGTACTTC.

This clonotype was recorded at least ten times. The chain employs TRBV4-2 and TRBJ2-3; D possibly corresponds to TRBD1 (6 bases). CDR1 is LGHNA and CDR2 is YNFKEQ in the germline V gene. The CDR3 loop spans 15 amino acids. V was cut by 1 base and J by 2 bases, with 10 bases left in between. The CDR3, as DNA: TGTGCCAGCAGCCAAGGTCAGGGGCACACAGATACGCAGTATTTT. Translated: CASSQGQGHTDTQYF.

This clonotype was found many times. The rearrangement uses TRBV24-1 and TRBJ2-2; D ambiguous. Germline V gives CDR1 KGHDR, CDR2 SFDVKD. This CDR3 has 12 amino acids. The V end lost 3 bases, the J end lost 5 bases, and 3 bases lay between the germline ends. The CDR3 loop reads CATSDGTGELFF. The CDR3 DNA reads TGTGCCACCAGTGATGGGACCGGGGAGCTGTTTTTT.

At least ten counts were recorded for this clonotype. This sequence joins TRBV3-1 and TRBJ2-3; D ambiguous. Germline V CDR1 and CDR2: LGHDT, YNNKEL (reference sequence). The CDR3 totals 18 residues. The germline V and J ends were trimmed by 4 bases and 2 bases, with 22 bases remaining between them. The CDR3 nucleotides read TGTGCCAGCAGCCGCCTTGGCCTCCCCCGATCAGACACAGATACGCAGTATTTT. Amino acids: CASSRLGLPRSDTDTQYF.

The table lists this clonotype with many counts. V gene TRBV15 combines with J gene TRBJ2-3; D perhaps matches TRBD1 (5 bases). CDR3 length: 16 amino acids. Germline loops: CDR1 LNHNV, CDR2 YYDKDF (reference sequence). V lost 0 bases and J 1 base, leaving 11 bases between the germline ends. The CDR3 nucleotides are TGTGCCACCAGCAGAGATATGCCAGGGCGCACAGATACGCAGTATTTT. This translates into CATSRDMPGRTDTQYF.

This clonotype was recorded at least ten times. CDR3 sequence (DNA): TGCAGTGCTAGAAACGGTTACGAGCAGTACTTC. Its translation is CSARNGYEQYF. The chain recombines TRBV20-1 with TRBJ2-7; D unclear. The CDR3 loop spans 11 amino acids. V lost 2 bases to trimming and J lost 4 bases, with 6 bases between them. Germline loops: CDR1 DFQATT, CDR2 SNEGSKA (reference sequence).

This clonotype was counted at least ten times. The V call is TRBV20-1, the J call TRBJ2-7, with TRBD2 matching over 8 bases. The CDR3 runs to 16 residues. CDR1 and CDR2 from the germline V gene are DFQATT and SNEGSKA (reference sequence). Germline trimming cut 0 bases from V and 2 bases from J; bases unmatched to any gene: 9. The CDR3 spells CSARDPGRGGTYEQYF. CDR3 sequence (DNA): TGCAGTGCTAGAGATCCAGGACGGGGGGGGACCTACGAGCAGTACTTC.

The J gene is TRBJ1-1, the V gene TRBV5-1; weak D call: TRBD1 (5 bases). Germline V lookup: CDR1 SGHRS, CDR2 YFSETQ. The V and J ends lost 0 bases and 8 bases respectively, with 5 bases between them. The CDR3 is made up of 11 amino acids. The CDR3 DNA follows: TGCGCCAGCAGCTTGGGGGGGGAAGCTTTCTTT. As protein: CASSLGGEAFF.

In regard to this clonotype: A much larger clone lies one base from this, so it may be a read error. The chain combines TRBV20-1 with TRBJ2-5; tentatively, D is TRBD2 (5 bases). CDR1 DFQATT and CDR2 SNEGSKA come from the germline V gene (reference sequence). CDR3 length equals 14 residues. The CDR3 region has the DNA TGCTGTGCTAGAGCGAGCGGAGGCAAAGAGACCCAGTACTTC. This codes for CCARASGGKETQYF.

This clonotype has a count of ten or more. This chain links TRBV28 with TRBJ2-6; D ambiguous. V was clipped by 6 bases and J by 1 base, with 10 bases between them. CDR1 and CDR2 from the germline V gene are MDHEN and SYDVKM. This CDR3 contains 15 residues. CDR3 sequence reads: CASRALGSGANVLTF. CDR3 nucleotide sequence: TGTGCCAGCAGAGCCTTAGGTTCTGGGGCCAACGTCCTGACTTTC.

The chain employs TRBV4-2 and TRBJ1-2; D gene unclear. Trimming removed 0 bases at V and 4 bases at J, with 9 bases between. The CDR3 is 14 residues long. Germline CDR1 reads LGHNA; CDR2 reads YNFKEQ. CDR3 in DNA: TGTGCCAGCAGCCAAGAGTTAGGGAGCTATGGCTACACCTTC. Translation: CASSQELGSYGYTF.

This clonotype occurred many times. This sequence joins TRBV3-1 and TRBJ2-7; weak D call: TRBD1 (5 bases). V lost 5 bases, J lost 0 bases, and 11 bases lay in between. CDR3 size: 14 residues. Per the germline V gene, CDR1 is LGHDT and CDR2 is YNNKEL (reference sequence). Here the CDR3 DNA reads TGTGCCAGCAGCGTTAGACAGATCTCCTACGAGCAGTACTTC. Encoded protein: CASSVRQISYEQYF.

This clonotype has at least ten counts. The rearrangement uses TRBV27 and TRBJ2-1; 13 nucleotides agree with TRBD2. Trimming took 2 bases from V and 6 from J; bases not matched to a gene: 7. CDR3 length: 17 amino acids. Per germline, CDR1 MNHEY and CDR2 SMNVEV (reference sequence). The CDR3 bases are TGTGCCAGCAGTTTAGTCCAACTAGCGGGAGGGCCCAATGAGCAGTTCTTC. This sequence encodes CASSLVQLAGGPNEQFF.